These 12 T cell receptor beta chains originate from one sample sequenced in a study of beta chain features in type 1 diabetes. Expressed TCRB transcripts were sequenced after all isolated RNA was converted to cDNA. Here immunoSEQ multiplex PCR was the method, and the copy in TCRdb shows in-frame clones only, minus some. The sample lists about 370,000 clones; approximately 16% were seen once. The sample comprised naive CD4+ T cells from blood. These receptors were collected from a woman between 18 and 30 years old in good health.

The chain is built from TRBV18 and TRBJ2-7, with D unresolved. The CDR3 has 13 amino acids. Trimming cost V 3 bases and J 4 bases, with 10 bases left between them. Germline lookup yields CDR1 KGHSH and CDR2 LQKENI. The CDR3 loop reads CASSPPTLYEQYF. Here the CDR3 DNA reads TGTGCCAGCTCACCTCCGACATTGTACGAGCAGTACTTC.

The rearrangement uses TRBV30 and TRBJ2-6; 7 nucleotides match TRBD2. The ends lost 8 bases at V and 0 bases at J; junction bases unmatched: 10. This CDR3 is 16 amino acids long. Germline V gene sequence: CDR1 GTSNPN, CDR2 SVGIG (reference sequence). This chain's CDR3 is CAGKDGGFSGANVLTF. Here the CDR3 DNA reads TGTGCCGGGAAGGACGGGGGGTTCTCTGGGGCCAACGTCCTGACTTTC.

This clone was counted a few times. V and J are TRBV30 and TRBJ2-6; D unclear. CDR3 length: 14 residues. Trimming removed 2 bases from V and 0 bases from J, with 5 bases in between. Germline values: CDR1 GTSNPN, CDR2 SVGIG (reference sequence). CDR3 residues: CAWSYSSGANVLTF. The CDR3 DNA is TGTGCCTGGAGTTATAGCTCTGGGGCCAACGTCCTGACTTTC.

This clone was counted between two and nine times. In DNA, the CDR3 is TGCGCCAGCAGCTTGACCCCCAGGGAGACCCAGTACTTC. This gives the protein CASSLTPRETQYF. The genes are TRBV5-1 and TRBJ2-5; no clear D. Germline V CDR1 and CDR2: SGHRS, YFSETQ. This CDR3 comprises 13 residues. V dropped 1 base and J dropped 5 bases, with 9 bases sitting between them.

The chain joins TRBV29-1 to TRBJ1-5; no clear D gene. Germline-derived CDR1 and CDR2 are SQVTM and ANQGSEA. V was shortened by 6 bases and J by 6 bases, with 12 bases between the two germline ends. The CDR3 runs to 12 residues. The CDR3 reads CSVESSGQPQHF. CDR3 sequence (DNA): TGCAGCGTAGAATCCTCGGGTCAGCCCCAGCATTTT.

This clone appeared a few times. The chain couples TRBV18 to TRBJ2-5; 7 bases fit TRBD1. Germline trimming cut 3 bases from V and 7 bases from J; bases unmatched to any gene: 11. In germline, CDR1 is KGHSH, CDR2 LQKENI. This CDR3 is built from 15 residues. The CDR3 sequence: CASSPTRDSKGTQYF. CDR3 nucleotides: TGTGCCAGCTCACCGACCCGGGACAGTAAGGGGACCCAGTACTTC.

There are a few counts of this clone. The CDR3 DNA is TGCAGCGCGCATGACCCAGGGGGCCTCGACTATGGCTACACCTTC. Amino acids: CSAHDPGGLDYGYTF. The gene calls are TRBV29-1 and TRBJ1-2, with 8 bases that match TRBD1. V trimming: 7 bases; J trimming: 3 bases; junction bases outside the gene matches: 13. The CDR3 sequence is 15 residues long. CDR1 is SQVTM and CDR2 is ANQGSEA in the germline V gene. Together with reference TRBV29-1 and TRBJ1-2, the CDR3 gives the full variable domain: SAVISQKPSRDICQRGTSLTIQCQVDSQVTMMFWYRQQPGQSLTLIATANQGSEATYESGFVIDKFPISRPNLTFSTLTVSNMSPEDSSIYLCSAHDPGGLDYGYTFGSGTRLTVV.

The V call is TRBV30, the J call TRBJ2-3, with 8 bases fitting TRBD1. Germline-derived CDR1 and CDR2 are GTSNPN and SVGIG (reference sequence). V shed 1 base, J shed 5 bases, and the junction held 5 bases outside the gene matches. The CDR3 loop spans 14 amino acids. The CDR3 DNA reads TGTGCCTGGAGTGCCCAGGGGGCCGGAGATACGCAGTATTTT. It encodes CAWSAQGAGDTQYF.

In this sample, this clone turned up a few times. The rearrangement joins TRBV2 to TRBJ1-2; TRBD1 agrees at 8 bases. The CDR3 spans 13 residues. Losses at the gene ends were 6 bases for V and 2 bases for J; bases not matched to a gene: 2. The germline CDR1 and CDR2 sequences are SNHLY and FYNNEI. The CDR3: CASSRQGNYGYTF. CDR3 sequence (DNA): TGTGCCAGCAGCCGACAGGGGAACTATGGCTACACCTTC.

The CDR3 loop is CSVEGHHTDTQYF. DNA of the CDR3: TGCAGCGTTGAGGGACACCACACAGATACGCAGTATTTT. J is TRBJ2-3 and V is TRBV29-1, with D maybe TRBD1 (6 bases). The CDR3 consists of 13 residues. The germline V gene encodes CDR1 SQVTM and CDR2 ANQGSEA. Trimming stripped 3 bases from V and 2 bases from J, with 9 bases between.

The chain recombines TRBV6-5 with TRBJ2-1; 7 positions match TRBD1. With 3 bases clipped from V and 6 bases from J, the junction kept 5 bases outside the gene matches. Germline lookup yields CDR1 MNHEY and CDR2 SVGAGI. The length of the CDR3 is 14 residues. The CDR3 bases are TGTGCCAGCAGTTATCGGGGACAGACCAATGAGCAGTTCTTC. Translated: CASSYRGQTNEQFF.

This clone was seen more than once but under ten times. The sample contains more than one DNA sequence encoding this CDR3. The CDR3 sequence: CASSVAVNTEAFF. Written as DNA, the CDR3 is TGTGCCAGCAGCGTAGCTGTGAACACTGAAGCTTTCTTT. The chain employs TRBV9 and TRBJ1-1; D is unclear. The germline V and J ends were trimmed by 0 bases and 0 bases, with 3 bases remaining between them. Germline V CDR1 and CDR2: SGDLS, YYNGEE. The CDR3 has 13 residues.